What follows is one T cell receptor beta chain and its context. What it binds is unknown. The sample belongs to a study of vaccination and CD4 T cells after COVID-19. Whole-study results and caveats: Convalescent patients showed a median about 90% of reactive clones that were seen only post-vaccination.

Trimming pared 3 bases from V and 5 bases from J, leaving 16 bases between. This CDR3 spans 16 amino acids. The germline CDR1 and CDR2 sequences are KGHDR and SFDVKD. An Oncomine TCR Beta short-read assay was used to sequence the DNA from cultured CD4+ T cells. TCRdb reprocessed the PCR reads via MiXCR and lists one record per CDR3 protein. The table records about 20,000 distinct CDR3 sequences, around 80% of them present only once. The treatment was: roughly 10-day PBMC culture with coronavirus spike peptide pools or control peptides (ViraFEST assay). Healthy recipients of vaccination lacked prior SARS-CoV-2 infection, as evidenced by negative nucleocapsid antibodies both before and after vaccination.

The gene calls are TRBV24-1 and TRBJ2-1; no clear D gene. This clonotype originated in a human donor who received a COVID-19 vaccine. The sample here was CD4+ T cells from blood, cultured in vitro, taken after SARS-CoV-2 vaccination. The CDR3 DNA is TGTGCCACCAGTGATCCCCTAACTTCCGCCCACAATGAGCAGTTCTTC. Translated, it gives CATSDPLTSAHNEQFF.